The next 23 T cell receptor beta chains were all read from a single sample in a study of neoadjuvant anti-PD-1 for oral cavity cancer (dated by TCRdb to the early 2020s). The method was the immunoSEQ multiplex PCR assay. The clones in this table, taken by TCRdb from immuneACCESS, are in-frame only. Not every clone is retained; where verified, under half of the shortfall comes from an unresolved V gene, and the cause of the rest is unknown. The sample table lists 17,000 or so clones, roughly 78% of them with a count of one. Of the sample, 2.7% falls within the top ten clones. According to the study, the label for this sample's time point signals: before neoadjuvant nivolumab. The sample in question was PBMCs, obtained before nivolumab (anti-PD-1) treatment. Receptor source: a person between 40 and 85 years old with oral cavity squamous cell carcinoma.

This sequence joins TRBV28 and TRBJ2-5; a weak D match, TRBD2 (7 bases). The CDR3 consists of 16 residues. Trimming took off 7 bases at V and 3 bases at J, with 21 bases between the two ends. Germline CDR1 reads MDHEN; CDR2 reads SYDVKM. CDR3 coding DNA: TGTGCCAGCATCCCTAGGGCAGGGAGGGGGAAAGAGACCCAGTACTTC. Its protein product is CASIPRAGRGKETQYF.

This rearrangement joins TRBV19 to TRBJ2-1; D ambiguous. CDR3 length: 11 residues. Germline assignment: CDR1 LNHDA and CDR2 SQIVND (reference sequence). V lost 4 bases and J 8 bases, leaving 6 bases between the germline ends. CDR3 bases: TGTGCCAGTAGTAGTATCTATGAGCAGTTCTTC. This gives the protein CASSSIYEQFF.

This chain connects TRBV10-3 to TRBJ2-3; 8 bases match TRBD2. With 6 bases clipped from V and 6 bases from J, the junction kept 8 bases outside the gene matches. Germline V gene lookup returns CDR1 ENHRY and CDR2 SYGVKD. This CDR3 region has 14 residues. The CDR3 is CAISPGLALDTQYF. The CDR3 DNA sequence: TGTGCCATCAGCCCCGGACTAGCTCTGGATACGCAGTATTTT.

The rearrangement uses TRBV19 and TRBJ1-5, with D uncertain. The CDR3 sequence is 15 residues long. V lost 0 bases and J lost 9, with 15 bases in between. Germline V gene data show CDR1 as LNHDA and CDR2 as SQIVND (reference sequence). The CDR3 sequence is CASSIDAGALGPQHF. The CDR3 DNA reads TGTGCCAGTAGTATAGACGCAGGCGCCCTCGGGCCCCAGCATTTT.

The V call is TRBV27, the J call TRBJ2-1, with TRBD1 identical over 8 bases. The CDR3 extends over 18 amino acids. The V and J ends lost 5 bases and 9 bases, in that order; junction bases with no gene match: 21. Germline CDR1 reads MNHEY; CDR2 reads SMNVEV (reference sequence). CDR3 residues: CASSLITPTGGSEREQFF. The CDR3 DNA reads TGTGCCAGCAGTCTAATTACCCCAACAGGGGGTTCTGAGCGTGAGCAGTTCTTC.

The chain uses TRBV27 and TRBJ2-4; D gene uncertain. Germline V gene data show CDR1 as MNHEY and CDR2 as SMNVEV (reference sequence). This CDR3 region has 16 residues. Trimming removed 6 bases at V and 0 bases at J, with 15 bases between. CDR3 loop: CASSAEDALAKNIQYF. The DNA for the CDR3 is TGTGCCAGCAGCGCCGAAGACGCTCTAGCCAAAAACATTCAGTACTTC.

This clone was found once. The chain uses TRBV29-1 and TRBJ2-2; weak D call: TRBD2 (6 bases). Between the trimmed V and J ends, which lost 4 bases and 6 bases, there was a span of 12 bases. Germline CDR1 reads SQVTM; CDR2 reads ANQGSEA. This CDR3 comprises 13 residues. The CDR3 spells CSVGFREAGELFF. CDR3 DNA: TGCAGCGTTGGCTTCAGGGAGGCCGGGGAGCTGTTTTTT.

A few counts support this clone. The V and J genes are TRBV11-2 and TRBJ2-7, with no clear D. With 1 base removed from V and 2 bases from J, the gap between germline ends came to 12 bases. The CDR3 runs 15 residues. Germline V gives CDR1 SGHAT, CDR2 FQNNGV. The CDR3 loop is CASSLGRSPTYEQYF. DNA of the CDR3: TGTGCCAGCAGCTTAGGCCGCAGTCCTACCTACGAGCAGTACTTC.

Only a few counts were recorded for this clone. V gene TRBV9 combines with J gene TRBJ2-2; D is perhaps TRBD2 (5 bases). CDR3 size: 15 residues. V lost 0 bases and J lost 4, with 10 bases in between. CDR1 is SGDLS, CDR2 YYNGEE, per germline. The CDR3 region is CASSVALAGTGELFF. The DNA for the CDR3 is TGTGCCAGCAGCGTAGCCCTAGCAGGCACCGGGGAGCTGTTTTTT.

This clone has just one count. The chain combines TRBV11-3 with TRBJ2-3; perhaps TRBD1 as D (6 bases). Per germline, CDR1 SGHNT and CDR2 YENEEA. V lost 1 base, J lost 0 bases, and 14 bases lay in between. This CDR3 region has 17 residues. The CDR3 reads CASSLGLGAGSTDTQYF. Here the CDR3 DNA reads TGTGCCAGCAGCTTAGGTTTGGGGGCCGGCAGCACAGATACGCAGTATTTT.

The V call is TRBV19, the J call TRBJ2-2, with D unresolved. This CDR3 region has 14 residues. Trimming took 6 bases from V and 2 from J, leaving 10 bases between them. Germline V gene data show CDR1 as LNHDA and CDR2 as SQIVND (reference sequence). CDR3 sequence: CASSDPGNTGELFF. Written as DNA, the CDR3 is TGTGCCAGTAGCGATCCCGGAAACACCGGGGAGCTGTTTTTT.

The CDR3 protein is CASSDPLGSGYNEQFF. CDR3 in DNA: TGTGCCAGCAGCGACCCCCTAGGATCAGGGTACAATGAGCAGTTCTTC. The J gene is TRBJ2-1, the V gene TRBV9; weak D call: TRBD1 (5 bases). The CDR3 extends over 16 amino acids. CDR1 is SGDLS, CDR2 YYNGEE, per germline. V dropped 3 bases and J dropped 4 bases, with 17 bases sitting between them.

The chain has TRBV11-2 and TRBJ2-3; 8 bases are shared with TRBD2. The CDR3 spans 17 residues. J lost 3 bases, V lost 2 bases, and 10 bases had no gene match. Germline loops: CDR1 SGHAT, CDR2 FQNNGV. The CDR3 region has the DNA TGTGCCAGCAGCTTACTCGAGAGCGGGAGACGAACAGATACGCAGTATTTT. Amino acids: CASSLLESGRRTDTQYF.

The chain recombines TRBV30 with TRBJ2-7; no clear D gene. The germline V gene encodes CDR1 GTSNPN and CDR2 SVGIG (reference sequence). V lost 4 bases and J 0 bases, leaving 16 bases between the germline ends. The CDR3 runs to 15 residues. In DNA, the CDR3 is TGTGCCTGGACATATTTTGGCCGAGACTCCTACGAGCAGTACTTC. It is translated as CAWTYFGRDSYEQYF.

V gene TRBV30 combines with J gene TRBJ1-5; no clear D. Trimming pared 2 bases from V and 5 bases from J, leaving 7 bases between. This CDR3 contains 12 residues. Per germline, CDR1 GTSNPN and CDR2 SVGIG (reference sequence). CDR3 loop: CAWSSYDQPQHF. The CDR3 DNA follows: TGTGCCTGGAGTAGCTACGATCAGCCCCAGCATTTT.

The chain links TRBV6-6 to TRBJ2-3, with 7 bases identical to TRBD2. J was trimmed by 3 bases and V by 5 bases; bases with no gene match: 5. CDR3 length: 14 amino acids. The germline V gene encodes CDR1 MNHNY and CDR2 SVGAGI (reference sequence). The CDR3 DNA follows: TGTGCCAGCAGTCCCGGGACTATAACAGATACGCAGTATTTT. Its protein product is CASSPGTITDTQYF.

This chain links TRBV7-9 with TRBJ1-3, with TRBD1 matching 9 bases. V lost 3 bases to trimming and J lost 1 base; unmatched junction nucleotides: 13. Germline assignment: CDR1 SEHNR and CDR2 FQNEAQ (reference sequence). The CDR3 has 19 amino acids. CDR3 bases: TGTGCCAGCAGCTTCTCGGACAGGGGACTACTTAATTCTGGAAACACCATATATTTT. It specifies CASSFSDRGLLNSGNTIYF.

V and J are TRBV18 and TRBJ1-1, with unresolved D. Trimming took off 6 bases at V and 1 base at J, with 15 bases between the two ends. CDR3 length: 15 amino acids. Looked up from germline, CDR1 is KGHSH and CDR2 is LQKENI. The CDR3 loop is CASSRLPSANTEAFF. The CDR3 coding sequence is TGTGCCAGCTCTCGCCTCCCTTCGGCGAACACTGAAGCTTTCTTT.

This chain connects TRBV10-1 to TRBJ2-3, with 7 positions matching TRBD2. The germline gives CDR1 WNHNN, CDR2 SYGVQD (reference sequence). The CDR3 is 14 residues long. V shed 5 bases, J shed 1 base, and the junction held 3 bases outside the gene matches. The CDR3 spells CASSLREGTDTQYF. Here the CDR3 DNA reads TGCGCCAGCAGTCTTCGGGAGGGCACAGATACGCAGTATTTT.

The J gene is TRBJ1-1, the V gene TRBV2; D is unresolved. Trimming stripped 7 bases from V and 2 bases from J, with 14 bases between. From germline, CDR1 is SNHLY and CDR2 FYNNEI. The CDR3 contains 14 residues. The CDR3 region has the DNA TGTGCCAGCATGGCTGAGGTTGGTAACACTGAAGCTTTCTTT. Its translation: CASMAEVGNTEAFF.

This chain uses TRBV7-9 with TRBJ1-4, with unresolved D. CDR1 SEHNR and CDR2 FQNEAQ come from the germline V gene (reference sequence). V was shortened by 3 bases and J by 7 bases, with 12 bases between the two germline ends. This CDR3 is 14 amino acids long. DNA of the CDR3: TGTGCCAGCAGCTTGTATGTAGATGGTGAAAAACTGTTTTTT. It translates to CASSLYVDGEKLFF. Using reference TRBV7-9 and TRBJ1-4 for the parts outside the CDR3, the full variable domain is DTGVSQNPRHKITKRGQNVTFRCDPISEHNRLYWYRQTLGQGPEFLTYFQNEAQLEKSRLLSDRFSAERPKGSFSTLEIQRTEQGDSAMYLCASSLYVDGEKLFFGSGTQLSVL.

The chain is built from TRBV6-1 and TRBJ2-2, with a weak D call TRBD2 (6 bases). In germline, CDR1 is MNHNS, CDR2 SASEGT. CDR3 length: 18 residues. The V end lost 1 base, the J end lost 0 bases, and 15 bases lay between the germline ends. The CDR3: CASSEGLVTLSNTGELFF. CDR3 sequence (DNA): TGTGCCAGCAGTGAAGGACTAGTCACGCTATCGAACACCGGGGAGCTGTTTTTT.

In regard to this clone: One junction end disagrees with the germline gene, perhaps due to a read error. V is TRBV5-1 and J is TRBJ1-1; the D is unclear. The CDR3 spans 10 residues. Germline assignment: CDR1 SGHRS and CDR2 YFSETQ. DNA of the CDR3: TGCGCCAGCAGCTTGGTCCAGCAACTCTTT. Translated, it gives CASSLVQQLF.